This is a list of T cell receptor beta chains from one sample in a study of blood T cell repertoires in COVID-19. Sequencing used immunoSEQ multiplex PCR; TCRdb keeps in-frame clones, though not all of them. Of approximately 210,000 clones listed, around 88% are singletons. The material sequenced was peripheral blood. The origin of the receptors is a woman aged 50 to 60 with acute or convalescent COVID-19. CDR3s include the opening cysteine and the closing phenylalanine or tryptophan. A clone size is listed for some rows: how often the clone was seen (once, few, many), or a class if it is expanded.

>-|TRBV7-3|TRBJ2-7
CASSPSSGSGRYEQYF
>-|TRBV20-1|TRBJ2-7
CSASSGGSSYEQYF
>many|TRBV14|TRBJ2-1
CASSQDGTSGSYNEQFF
>-|TRBV5-4|TRBJ2-2
CASSPATERNTGELFF
>-|TRBV6-5|TRBJ2-5
CASSYGQGTGHGPQYF
>-|TRBV27|TRBJ1-6
CASSYRSYNSPLHF
>-|TRBV27|TRBJ1-1
CASSSVQSPRGNTEAFF
>once|TRBV25-1|TRBJ1-2
CASTGGAGGYTF
>-|TRBV9|TRBJ2-7
CASSPQFGGFSYEQYF
>-|TRBV24-1|TRBJ2-3
CATSDQGQGPDTQYF
>-|TRBV14|TRBJ2-1
CASSVGLANEQFF
>-|TRBV24-1|TRBJ2-7
CATSDPGQGADEQYF
>-|TRBV3-1/TRBV3-2|TRBJ1-3
CASSQGTGAGNTIYF
>-|TRBV5-1|TRBJ1-1
CASSLGSGVKTEAFF
>few|TRBV6-5|TRBJ2-3
CASRNRGRTTDTQYF
>-|TRBV28|TRBJ1-5
CASSLEPGGSNQPQHF
>-|TRBV6-5|TRBJ2-5
CASSPDGGPRETQYF
>-|TRBV5-4|TRBJ2-4
CASSLSGSMNIQYF
>-|TRBV18|TRBJ2-2
CASSQQGNTGELFF
>-|TRBV24-1|TRBJ2-3
CATSSGRDTQYF
>-|TRBV11-2|TRBJ2-1
CASSSPTGEQFF
>few|TRBV7-6|TRBJ1-3
CASSLTGGLGNTIYF
>few|TRBV6-4|TRBJ1-6
CASSETGLESPLHF
>-|TRBV2|TRBJ2-7
CASSEGVAGGYEQYF
>-|TRBV15|TRBJ2-5
CATRGGAETQYF
>-|TRBV7-3|TRBJ2-7
CASSLRSEQYF
>-|TRBV18|TRBJ2-7
CASSPSSPGGDEQYF